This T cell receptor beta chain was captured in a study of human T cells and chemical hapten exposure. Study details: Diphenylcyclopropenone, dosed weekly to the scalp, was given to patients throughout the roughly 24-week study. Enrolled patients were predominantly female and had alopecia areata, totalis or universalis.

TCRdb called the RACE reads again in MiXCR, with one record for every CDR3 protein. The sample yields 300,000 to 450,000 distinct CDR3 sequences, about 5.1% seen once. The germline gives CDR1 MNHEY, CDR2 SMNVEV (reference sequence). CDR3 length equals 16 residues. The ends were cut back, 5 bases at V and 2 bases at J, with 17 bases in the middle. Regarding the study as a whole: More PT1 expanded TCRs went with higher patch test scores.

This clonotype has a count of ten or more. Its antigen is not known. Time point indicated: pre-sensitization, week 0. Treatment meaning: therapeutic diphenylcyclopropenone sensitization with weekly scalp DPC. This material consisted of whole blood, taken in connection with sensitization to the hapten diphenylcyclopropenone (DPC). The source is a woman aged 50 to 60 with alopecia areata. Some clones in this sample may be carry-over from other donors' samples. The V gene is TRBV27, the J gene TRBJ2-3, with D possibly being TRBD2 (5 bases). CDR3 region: CASSGRTPGFTDTQYF. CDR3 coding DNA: TGTGCCAGCAGTGGGCGGACTCCTGGGTTCACAGATACGCAGTATTTT.